This entry lists 11 T cell receptor beta chains sequenced from one sample in a study of shared clonotypes between healthy human individuals. Produced via immunoSEQ multiplex PCR; TCRdb's table is partial and in-frame only. Of 900,000 to 1,200,000 clones in the sample, approximately 78% were seen once. The sequenced sample consisted of memory CD4+ T cells from PBMCs. Specified subset: CD45RA-negative fraction. All receptors derive from a man aged 18 to 29 in good health. Some clones in this sample may be carry-over from other donors' samples.

This chain connects TRBV7-8 to TRBJ2-7; D remains unclear. The V gene lost 1 base and the J gene lost 3 bases, with 13 bases spanning the gap. Germline CDR1 SGHVS, CDR2 FQNEAQ. CDR3 length equals 15 residues. The CDR3, as DNA: TGTGCCAGCAGCTTAGAGGTGGCAGCCCTCTACGAGCAGTACTTC. As protein: CASSLEVAALYEQYF.

The V gene is TRBV9, the J gene TRBJ1-1; 8 nucleotides match TRBD1. Unmatched junction bases numbered 8, after V lost 6 bases and J lost 4 bases. Looked up from germline, CDR1 is SGDLS and CDR2 is YYNGEE. This CDR3 spans 14 amino acids. The CDR3 loop is CASNFVTGGTEAFF. The CDR3 coding sequence is TGTGCCAGCAACTTCGTCACAGGGGGCACTGAAGCTTTCTTT.

V and J are TRBV7-7 and TRBJ1-2; possible D gene TRBD1, 5 bases. The CDR3 has 13 amino acids. V shed 5 bases and J shed 4 bases, with 11 bases lying between them. Germline CDR1 SSHAT, CDR2 FNYEAQ (reference sequence). The CDR3 loop is CASSKTGTYGYTF. The CDR3 nucleotides read TGTGCCAGCAGCAAAACCGGGACCTATGGCTACACCTTC.

The J gene is TRBJ1-5, the V gene TRBV6-1, with 10 positions matching TRBD1. CDR1 MNHNS and CDR2 SASEGT come from the germline V gene. This CDR3 is built from 15 residues. Losses at the gene ends were 10 bases for V and 5 bases for J; bases not matched to a gene: 11. CDR3 loop: CATLQGQGDHQPQHF. In nucleotides, the CDR3 is TGTGCCACCCTTCAAGGACAGGGGGACCATCAGCCCCAGCATTTT.

CDR3 sequence (DNA): TGTGCCAGCAGCCCGGTTAGTCGATCCTACGAGCAGTACTTC. Translated: CASSPVSRSYEQYF. The chain couples TRBV7-6 to TRBJ2-7, with no clear D. Between the trimmed V and J ends, which lost 5 bases and 1 base, there was a span of 12 bases. Germline V gene sequence: CDR1 SGHVS, CDR2 FNYEAQ. The CDR3 extends over 14 amino acids.

The rearrangement uses TRBV19 and TRBJ2-1; no definite D call. CDR3 length equals 13 residues. V was shortened by 5 bases and J by 3 bases, with 8 bases between the two germline ends. Germline CDR1 LNHDA, CDR2 SQIVND (reference sequence). The CDR3 region is CASSLDGYNEQFF. The CDR3 DNA follows: TGTGCCAGTAGTTTGGACGGCTACAATGAGCAGTTCTTC. Combining the CDR3 with reference TRBV19 and TRBJ2-1 gives the whole variable domain DGGITQSPKYLFRKEGQNVTLSCEQNLNHDAMYWYRQDPGQGLRLIYYSQIVNDFQKGDIAEGYSVSREKKESFPLTVTSAQKNPTAFYLCASSLDGYNEQFFGPGTRLTVL.

The chain carries TRBV7-2 and TRBJ2-7; 8 positions agree with TRBD1. Germline lookup yields CDR1 SGHTA and CDR2 FQGNSA. The CDR3 length is 14 residues. The V gene end was trimmed by 7 bases and the J gene end by 2 bases; junction bases not matched to a gene: 7. DNA of the CDR3: TGTGCCAGCACACCTGGACAGGGTACCTACGAGCAGTACTTC. Translating it yields CASTPGQGTYEQYF.

The J gene is TRBJ1-3, the V gene TRBV30, with D possibly being TRBD1 (5 bases). V was trimmed by 4 bases and J by 2 bases, leaving 12 bases between them. The CDR3 runs 14 residues. Germline V lookup: CDR1 GTSNPN, CDR2 SVGIG (reference sequence). This chain's CDR3 is CAWNRPGPGNTIYF. The CDR3 DNA follows: TGTGCCTGGAATCGTCCAGGGCCTGGAAACACCATATATTTT.

V usage is TRBV5-1 and J usage is TRBJ2-7; D may be TRBD1 or TRBD2 (5 bases each). V lost 4 bases, J lost 0 bases, and 17 bases lay in between. This CDR3 is built from 16 residues. Germline V gene sequence: CDR1 SGHRS, CDR2 YFSETQ. CDR3 sequence: CASSGGWTLSSYEQYF. The CDR3 DNA is TGCGCCAGCAGCGGGGGTTGGACTCTTAGCTCCTACGAGCAGTACTTC. The full variable domain, its missing parts supplied by reference TRBV5-1 and TRBJ2-7, is KAGVTQTPRYLIKTRGQQVTLSCSPISGHRSVSWYQQTPGQGLQFLFEYFSETQRNKGNFPGRFSGRQFSNSRSEMNVSTLELGDSALYLCASSGGWTLSSYEQYFGPGTRLTVT.

The chain has TRBV4-1 and TRBJ2-5; D gene unclear. Deletions cut 2 bases from V and 3 bases from J, with 16 bases between. Germline V gene sequence: CDR1 MGHRA, CDR2 YSYEKL. This CDR3 is built from 16 residues. The CDR3 loop is CASSQLPPVWKETQYF. DNA for the CDR3: TGCGCCAGCAGCCAACTCCCCCCCGTCTGGAAAGAGACCCAGTACTTC.

V and J are TRBV18 and TRBJ2-2, with D possibly being TRBD1 (6 bases). V lost 3 bases to trimming and J lost 3 bases, with 17 bases between them. The CDR3 sequence is 17 residues long. Germline V gene sequence: CDR1 KGHSH, CDR2 LQKENI. CDR3 in amino acids: CASSPRLMAGDTGELFF. CDR3 DNA: TGTGCCAGCTCACCTCGGTTGATGGCAGGGGACACCGGGGAGCTGTTTTTT.